This T cell receptor beta chain was observed in a study of cytomegalovirus exposure and HLA in healthy donors. Study-level information: Around 78 million unique TCRs, all from HLA-typed donors, were included in an early release of the data. Genotyping showed around 81% of roughly 390 donors falling in the Caucasian-associated ancestry cluster. Notes on the study in general: Later, an analysis showed that TCR beta chains associated with HLA were more clonally expanded than others that were equally common. The availability of immune exposure information extended only to CMV serostatus.

Comments on this clone: Its target is unknown.

PCR employed 60 Vbeta and 13 Jbeta primers. The data were produced by immunoSEQ multiplex PCR, yet TCRdb's version contains in-frame clones alone and is incomplete. The data hold around 160,000 clones, with around 86% observed a single time. Looked up from germline, CDR1 is SGHTA and CDR2 is FQGNSA. V gave up 5 bases and J gave up 5 bases; unmatched junction bases: 9. The length of the CDR3 is 14 residues. Sequences were obtained from PBMCs. The chain employs TRBV7-2 and TRBJ2-7; 7 bases map to TRBD1. The TCR was taken from a human donor in good health. CDR3 sequence (DNA): TGTGCCAGCAGCCCCTTGACAGGGTCCCACGAGCAGTACTTC. Its translation: CASSPLTGSHEQYF.